These 5 T cell receptor beta chains were sequenced from one sample in a study of a mutant IDH1 vaccine in newly diagnosed glioma. The data were produced by immunoSEQ multiplex PCR, yet TCRdb's version contains in-frame clones alone and is incomplete. Altogether tens of thousands of clones are present, around four fifths being singletons, with the ten largest covering around 26%. The time point was: week 11, during vaccination. All doses held 300 ug of mutant IDH1 20-mer peptide, with topical imiquimod. For these receptors, no antigen is known. This specimen consisted of PBMCs, obtained from a glioma patient whose treatment included an IDH1 peptide vaccine. All receptors come from a man in his thirties or forties with glioma.

V and J are TRBV20-1 and TRBJ1-5; no firm D call. V lost 2 bases and J lost 5, with 4 bases in between. Germline V gene lookup returns CDR1 DFQATT and CDR2 SNEGSKA (reference sequence). The CDR3 covers 11 residues. CDR3 sequence: CSARQDQPQHF. CDR3 DNA: TGCAGTGCTAGACAGGATCAGCCCCAGCATTTT.

The chain links TRBV5-8 to TRBJ1-5, with D possibly TRBD1 on 5 matching bases. CDR1 SGHTS and CDR2 YDEGEE come from the germline V gene. This CDR3 spans 16 amino acids. V shed 3 bases and J shed 0 bases, with 13 bases lying between them. CDR3 protein: CASSSQVGASNQPQHF. CDR3 in DNA: TGTGCCAGCAGCTCACAGGTCGGGGCTAGCAATCAGCCCCAGCATTTT.

CDR3 sequence: CASSLENPFNYGYTF. CDR3 in DNA: TGTGCCAGCAGCTTAGAGAACCCCTTTAACTATGGCTACACCTTC. The chain combines TRBV7-9 with TRBJ1-2; no reliable D call. Trimming shortened V by 1 base and J by 1 base, and 10 bases separated the two germline ends. The germline V gene encodes CDR1 SEHNR and CDR2 FQNEAQ (reference sequence). This CDR3 has 15 amino acids.

V gene TRBV4-3 combines with J gene TRBJ2-7; possibly TRBD2 for D (7 bases). V was clipped by 1 base and J by 6 bases, with 10 bases between them. The germline gives CDR1 LGHNA, CDR2 YSLEER. The CDR3 is 13 residues long. The chain's CDR3 is CASSQARGREQYF. CDR3 coding DNA: TGCGCCAGCAGCCAAGCGCGGGGGCGCGAGCAGTACTTC.

This clone was counted only a few times. J is TRBJ2-2 and V is TRBV7-9; D gene uncertain. Germline V gene sequence: CDR1 SEHNR, CDR2 FQNEAQ (reference sequence). V dropped 4 bases and J dropped 8 bases, with 11 bases sitting between them. This CDR3 has 13 residues. CDR3 sequence reads: CASSSGPGGELFF. Written as DNA, the CDR3 is TGTGCCAGCAGCTCTGGGCCCGGGGGGGAGCTGTTTTTT.